This T cell receptor beta chain was documented in a study of T cell changes during pregnancy in multiple sclerosis. CDR3 length: 13 residues. Germline V gene data show CDR1 as SGHNT and CDR2 as YYREEE (reference sequence). Trimming pared 4 bases from V and 8 bases from J, leaving 15 bases between. TCRdb's table, derived via immunoSEQ multiplex PCR, lists solely in-frame clones and lacks some. The sample includes about 51,000 clones, approximately 94% of them seen just once. This sequence originates from a female donor with multiple sclerosis, enrolled in a pregnancy study. The sequencing here drew on CD4+ T cells from peripheral blood mononuclear cells, taken in the second trimester of pregnancy. The chain uses TRBV5-4 and TRBJ1-1; the D gene is possibly TRBD1 (6 bases). Written as DNA, the CDR3 is TGTGCCAGCAGCCTTGTCCCCGACAGGGAAGCTTTCTTT. Protein: CASSLVPDREAFF. Full variable domain (rest looked up from reference TRBV5-4 and TRBJ1-1): ETGVTQSPTHLIKTRGQQVTLRCSSQSGHNTVSWYQQALGQGPQFIFQYYREEENGRGNFPPRFSGLQFPNYSSELNVNALELDDSALYLCASSLVPDREAFFGQGTRLTVV.